This T cell receptor (beta chain) was found in a study of metastatic and nonmetastatic thyroid tumors. Study overall: Across peripheral blood and tumor or nodule tissue samples taken from malignant and benign thyroid patients, the repertoires were compared with one another.

The sample holds many counts of this clone. TCRdb used MiXCR to call clones anew from the PCR reads. Found here are roughly 23,000 clones, more than 20% of them singletons; the top ten hold 10% to 15%. V lost 7 bases and J lost 7, with 16 bases in between. There are 13 residues in the CDR3. Germline CDR1 DFQATT, CDR2 SNEGSKA (reference sequence). Before thyroid surgery, none of the patients had received any treatment. This receptor was taken from a male donor with papillary thyroid cancer or a benign thyroid nodule (not recorded which). Some clones in this sample may be carry-over from other donors' samples. The sample consisted of blood. V usage is TRBV20-1 and J usage is TRBJ1-4; no firm D call. The CDR3 loop reads CSGTRDASEKLFF. The CDR3 DNA is TGCAGTGGCACCCGGGATGCGAGTGAAAAACTGTTTTTT.